This is a list of T cell receptor beta chains from one sample in a study of identifying expanded T cells in peripheral blood. TCRdb keeps only in-frame clones here, not all; method: immunoSEQ multiplex PCR. The profile shows about 89,000 clones, around 89% of them singletons. Sequenced sample: blood. Receptors originate from a person aged 18-69 years in good health. Each CDR3 is given with its conserved first and last residue. Each record gives: V gene, J gene, clone size, D gene, CDR3 protein, CDR3 DNA. The D gene is left open where the match is weak. The size of a clone is reported for some rows only, either as once, few or many, or as a class for expanded clones.

v_gene: TRBV6-1
j_gene: TRBJ1-4
abundance: once
d_gene: TRBD1
CDR3aa: CASSEGDRAGEKLFF
CDR3nt: TGTGCCAGCAGTGAAGGAGACAGGGCGGGGGAAAAACTGTTTTTT

v_gene: TRBV30
j_gene: TRBJ2-7
abundance: -
d_gene: TRBD1
CDR3aa: CAWRFPGGSYEQYF
CDR3nt: TGTGCCTGGAGATTCCCAGGGGGCTCCTACGAGCAGTACTTC

v_gene: TRBV9
j_gene: TRBJ2-1
abundance: -
d_gene: -
CDR3aa: CASSVGASINEQFF
CDR3nt: TGTGCCAGCAGCGTAGGGGCTAGCATCAATGAGCAGTTCTTC

v_gene: TRBV4-3
j_gene: TRBJ2-6
abundance: -
d_gene: TRBD2
CDR3aa: CASSQAGGSGANVLTF
CDR3nt: TGCGCCAGCAGCCAAGCGGGGGGCTCTGGGGCCAACGTCCTGACTTTC

v_gene: TRBV6-5
j_gene: TRBJ1-5
abundance: -
d_gene: -
CDR3aa: CAGSYGWNQPQHF
CDR3nt: TGTGCCGGCAGTTACGGGTGGAATCAGCCCCAGCATTTT

v_gene: TRBV6-5
j_gene: TRBJ2-1
abundance: -
d_gene: TRBD1
CDR3aa: CASSPLGQRINEQFF
CDR3nt: TGTGCCAGCAGTCCCTTGGGACAGAGAATCAATGAGCAGTTCTTC

v_gene: TRBV23-1
j_gene: TRBJ2-3
abundance: -
d_gene: TRBD2
CDR3aa: CASSQSISGRADHCNTDTQYF
CDR3nt: TGCGCCAGCAGTCAATCGATTAGCGGGAGGGCCGATCACTGTAACACAGATACGCAGTATTTT

v_gene: TRBV27
j_gene: TRBJ1-2
abundance: -
d_gene: -
CDR3aa: CASGSKIGGYTF
CDR3nt: TGTGCCAGCGGCAGCAAAATTGGAGGCTACACCTTC

v_gene: TRBV4-1
j_gene: TRBJ2-2
abundance: once
d_gene: TRBD2
CDR3aa: CASSQDSDPGLAGVANTGELFF
CDR3nt: TGCGCCAGCAGCCAAGATTCGGATCCGGGACTAGCGGGGGTCGCGAACACCGGGGAGCTGTTTTTT

v_gene: TRBV5-1
j_gene: TRBJ1-1
abundance: -
d_gene: -
CDR3aa: CASSFETANTEAFF
CDR3nt: TGCGCCAGCAGCTTTGAGACGGCGAACACTGAAGCTTTCTTT

v_gene: TRBV7-6
j_gene: TRBJ2-7
abundance: once
d_gene: TRBD1
CDR3aa: CASSLATGGAYEQYF
CDR3nt: TGTGCCAGCAGCTTAGCAACAGGGGGCGCCTACGAGCAGTACTTC

v_gene: TRBV6-4
j_gene: TRBJ2-3
abundance: medium-sized
d_gene: TRBD2
CDR3aa: CASSAGTEGLASTDTQYF
CDR3nt: TGTGCCAGCAGCGCCGGGACGGAGGGACTAGCAAGCACAGATACGCAGTATTTT

v_gene: TRBV7-2
j_gene: TRBJ2-1
abundance: -
d_gene: TRBD1
CDR3aa: CASSDRDRGHNEQFF
CDR3nt: TGTGCCAGCAGCGACCGGGACAGGGGCCACAATGAGCAGTTCTTC

v_gene: TRBV7-9
j_gene: TRBJ1-5
abundance: -
d_gene: -
CDR3aa: CASSLGGRGRDQPQHF
CDR3nt: TGTGCCAGCAGCTTAGGAGGTAGGGGCAGAGATCAGCCCCAGCATTTT

v_gene: TRBV5-1
j_gene: TRBJ2-5
abundance: -
d_gene: -
CDR3aa: CASSLRQETQYF
CDR3nt: TGCGCCAGCAGCTTGCGGCAAGAGACCCAGTACTTC

v_gene: TRBV19
j_gene: TRBJ2-7
abundance: -
d_gene: TRBD1
CDR3aa: CATSRDRGYEQYF
CDR3nt: TGTGCCACGTCTCGGGACAGGGGGTACGAGCAGTACTTC

v_gene: TRBV10-3
j_gene: TRBJ2-1
abundance: -
d_gene: -
CDR3aa: CAIKDGTLGKDEQFF
CDR3nt: TGTGCCATCAAGGACGGGACACTGGGGAAGGATGAGCAGTTCTTC

v_gene: TRBV11-2
j_gene: TRBJ1-2
abundance: -
d_gene: -
CDR3aa: CASSLDLSSGYTF
CDR3nt: TGTGCCAGCAGCTTAGATCTGAGTAGTGGCTACACCTTC

v_gene: TRBV5-4
j_gene: TRBJ1-2
abundance: -
d_gene: -
CDR3aa: CASSPGRANYGYTF
CDR3nt: TGTGCCAGCAGCCCCGGGAGGGCGAACTATGGCTACACCTTC

v_gene: TRBV27
j_gene: TRBJ2-5
abundance: -
d_gene: -
CDR3aa: CASSRPGRQETQYF
CDR3nt: TGTGCCAGCAGTCGACCGGGGAGGCAAGAGACCCAGTACTTC

v_gene: TRBV5-4
j_gene: TRBJ2-7
abundance: -
d_gene: TRBD1
CDR3aa: CASSLDRGFGYEQYF
CDR3nt: TGTGCCAGCAGCTTGGACAGGGGGTTCGGCTACGAGCAGTACTTC

v_gene: TRBV5-1
j_gene: TRBJ2-6
abundance: -
d_gene: -
CDR3aa: CASSLQQSGANVLTF
CDR3nt: TGCGCCAGCAGCTTACAGCAGTCTGGGGCCAACGTCCTGACTTTC

v_gene: TRBV7-9
j_gene: TRBJ1-2
abundance: -
d_gene: -
CDR3aa: CASSGTRETYGYTF
CDR3nt: TGTGCCAGCAGCGGAACCAGGGAAACCTATGGCTACACCTTC

v_gene: TRBV29-1
j_gene: TRBJ2-5
abundance: -
d_gene: -
CDR3aa: CSVEDTGRSETQYF
CDR3nt: TGCAGCGTTGAAGATACAGGGAGGTCAGAGACCCAGTACTTC

v_gene: TRBV6-1
j_gene: TRBJ2-7
abundance: -
d_gene: TRBD1
CDR3aa: CASSEAYWYRGLSYEQYF
CDR3nt: TGTGCCAGCAGTGAAGCCTATTGGTACAGGGGGCTTTCCTACGAGCAGTACTTC

v_gene: TRBV10-1
j_gene: TRBJ1-2
abundance: -
d_gene: -
CDR3aa: CASSEMGDGYTF
CDR3nt: TGCGCCAGCAGTGAGATGGGGGATGGCTACACCTTC

v_gene: TRBV4-1
j_gene: TRBJ2-3
abundance: -
d_gene: -
CDR3aa: CASSQVGVGTDTQYF
CDR3nt: TGCGCCAGCAGCCAAGTTGGGGTTGGCACAGATACGCAGTATTTT

v_gene: TRBV5-1
j_gene: TRBJ2-7
abundance: few
d_gene: -
CDR3aa: CASSLEGYEQYF
CDR3nt: TGCGCCAGCAGCTTGGAGGGGTACGAGCAGTACTTC

v_gene: TRBV15
j_gene: TRBJ2-7
abundance: few
d_gene: -
CDR3aa: CATSRDPGAYEQYF
CDR3nt: TGTGCCACCAGCAGAGATCCGGGAGCCTACGAGCAGTACTTC

v_gene: TRBV30
j_gene: TRBJ1-6
abundance: -
d_gene: -
CDR3aa: CAWSGIGQFNSPLHF
CDR3nt: TGTGCCTGGAGTGGCATCGGACAGTTTAATTCACCCCTCCACTTT

v_gene: TRBV6-1
j_gene: TRBJ2-3
abundance: -
d_gene: -
CDR3aa: CASNPGLSTDTQYF
CDR3nt: TGTGCCAGCAACCCGGGACTTAGCACAGATACGCAGTATTTT

v_gene: TRBV4-2
j_gene: TRBJ1-2
abundance: -
d_gene: TRBD1
CDR3aa: CASSLGTGNNYGYTF
CDR3nt: TGTGCCAGCAGCCTAGGGACAGGGAACAACTATGGCTACACCTTC

v_gene: TRBV5-8
j_gene: TRBJ2-5
abundance: -
d_gene: -
CDR3aa: CASSVYRDQETQYF
CDR3nt: TGTGCCAGCAGCGTCTACAGGGACCAAGAGACCCAGTACTTC

v_gene: TRBV9
j_gene: TRBJ2-1
abundance: -
d_gene: -
CDR3aa: CASSVGGNSYNEQFF
CDR3nt: TGTGCCAGCAGCGTAGGCGGCAACTCCTACAATGAGCAGTTCTTC

v_gene: TRBV6-1
j_gene: TRBJ1-2
abundance: -
d_gene: TRBD1
CDR3aa: CASSVTGQVHGYTF
CDR3nt: TGTGCCAGCAGTGTAACCGGACAGGTCCATGGCTACACCTTC

v_gene: TRBV7-8
j_gene: TRBJ1-1
abundance: -
d_gene: -
CDR3aa: CASSWGRNTEAFF
CDR3nt: TGTGCCAGCAGCTGGGGCCGGAACACTGAAGCTTTCTTT

v_gene: TRBV13
j_gene: TRBJ2-5
abundance: -
d_gene: TRBD2
CDR3aa: CASSRSGEETQYF
CDR3nt: TGTGCCAGCAGCCGTAGCGGGGAAGAGACCCAGTACTTC

v_gene: TRBV6-5
j_gene: TRBJ1-5
abundance: -
d_gene: -
CDR3aa: CASSPDRQIQPQHF
CDR3nt: TGTGCCAGCAGTCCCGATCGACAGATTCAGCCCCAGCATTTT

v_gene: TRBV9
j_gene: TRBJ1-2
abundance: -
d_gene: TRBD1
CDR3aa: CASSGQGTGYGYTF
CDR3nt: TGTGCCAGCAGCGGACAGGGCACTGGGTATGGCTACACCTTC

v_gene: TRBV5-1
j_gene: TRBJ1-5
abundance: -
d_gene: -
CDR3aa: CASSLAGSNQPQHF
CDR3nt: TGCGCCAGCAGCTTGGCGGGGAGCAATCAGCCCCAGCATTTT

v_gene: TRBV10-3
j_gene: TRBJ2-1
abundance: -
d_gene: TRBD2
CDR3aa: CAISDNAGGYNEQFF
CDR3nt: TGTGCCATCAGTGACAACGCGGGAGGGTACAATGAGCAGTTCTTC

v_gene: TRBV30
j_gene: TRBJ2-7
abundance: -
d_gene: TRBD2
CDR3aa: CAWERGSGAYEQYF
CDR3nt: TGTGCCTGGGAGAGGGGTAGCGGGGCCTACGAGCAGTACTTC

v_gene: TRBV7-9
j_gene: TRBJ2-7
abundance: -
d_gene: -
CDR3aa: CASSPPGDNYEQYF
CDR3nt: TGTGCCAGCAGCCCCCCAGGGGACAACTACGAGCAGTACTTC

v_gene: TRBV18
j_gene: TRBJ2-2
abundance: -
d_gene: TRBD2
CDR3aa: CASSPLSSTSGASNTGELFF
CDR3nt: TGTGCCAGCTCACCACTCTCATCCACTAGCGGGGCGTCCAACACCGGGGAGCTGTTTTTT

v_gene: TRBV6-1
j_gene: TRBJ2-5
abundance: -
d_gene: -
CDR3aa: CASSTFLQETQYF
CDR3nt: TGTGCCAGCAGTACCTTTCTCCAAGAGACCCAGTACTTC